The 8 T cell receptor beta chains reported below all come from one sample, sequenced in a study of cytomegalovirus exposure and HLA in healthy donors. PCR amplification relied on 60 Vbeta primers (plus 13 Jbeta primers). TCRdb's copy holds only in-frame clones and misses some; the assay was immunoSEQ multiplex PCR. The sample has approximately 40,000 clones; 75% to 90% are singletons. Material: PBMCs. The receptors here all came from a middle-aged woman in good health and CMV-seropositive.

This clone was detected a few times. CDR3 sequence (DNA): TGTGCCAGCAGGCTGGGGCAGTACACTGAAGCTTTCTTT. This translates into CASRLGQYTEAFF. The chain recombines TRBV6-1 with TRBJ1-1; perhaps TRBD1 as D (5 bases). The CDR3 is made up of 13 amino acids. The V gene's germline CDR1 is MNHNS and CDR2 SASEGT. V shed 6 bases and J shed 3 bases, with 11 bases lying between them.

CDR3 sequence: CASSQGDSRSGQYF. CDR3 DNA: TGCGCCAGCAGCCAAGGGGACAGCCGATCTGGGCAGTACTTC. This chain uses TRBV4-1 with TRBJ2-7, with 7 nucleotides matching TRBD1. The CDR3 is made up of 14 amino acids. The germline CDR1 and CDR2 sequences are MGHRA and YSYEKL. Germline trimming cut 1 base from V and 9 bases from J; bases unmatched to any gene: 9.

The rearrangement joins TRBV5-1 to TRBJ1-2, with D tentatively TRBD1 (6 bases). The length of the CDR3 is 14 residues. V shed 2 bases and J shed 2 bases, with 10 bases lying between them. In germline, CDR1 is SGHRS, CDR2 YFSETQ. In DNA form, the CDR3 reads TGCGCCAGCAGCTTACAGGGTGCCAACTATGGCTACACCTTC. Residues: CASSLQGANYGYTF.

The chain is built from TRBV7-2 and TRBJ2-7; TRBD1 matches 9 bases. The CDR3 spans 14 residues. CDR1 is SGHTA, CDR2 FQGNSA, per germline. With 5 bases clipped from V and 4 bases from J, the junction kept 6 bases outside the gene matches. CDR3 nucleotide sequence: TGTGCCAGCAGCATCGGACAGGGGTGGTACGAGCAGTACTTC. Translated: CASSIGQGWYEQYF.

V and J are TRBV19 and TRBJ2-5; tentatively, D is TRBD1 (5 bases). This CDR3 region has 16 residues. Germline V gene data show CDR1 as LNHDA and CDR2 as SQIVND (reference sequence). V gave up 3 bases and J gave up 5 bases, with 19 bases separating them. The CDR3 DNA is TGTGCCAGTAGTATCAAGGGGCCACCATTCCGGGAGACCCAGTACTTC. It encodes CASSIKGPPFRETQYF.

The DNA for the CDR3 is TGCGCCAGCAGCCTCCGACAGGGGGTCAAGTATGGCTACACCTTC. Translation: CASSLRQGVKYGYTF. The V call is TRBV4-1, the J call TRBJ1-2; 9 bases are shared with TRBD1. This CDR3 is built from 15 residues. Germline CDR1 reads MGHRA; CDR2 reads YSYEKL. The junction had 8 bases not matched to a gene; V was cut back by 4 bases and J by 5 bases.

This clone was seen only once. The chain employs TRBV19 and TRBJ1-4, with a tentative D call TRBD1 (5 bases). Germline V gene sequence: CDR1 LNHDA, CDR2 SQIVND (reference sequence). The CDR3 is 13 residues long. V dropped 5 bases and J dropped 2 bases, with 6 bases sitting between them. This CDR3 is CASSDSTNEKLFF. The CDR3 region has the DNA TGTGCCAGTAGTGACAGTACTAATGAAAAACTGTTTTTT.

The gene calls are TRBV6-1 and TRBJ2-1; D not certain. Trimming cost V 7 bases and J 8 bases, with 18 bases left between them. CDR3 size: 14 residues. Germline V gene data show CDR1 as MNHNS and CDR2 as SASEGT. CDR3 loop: CASTPITESDEQFF. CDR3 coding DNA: TGTGCCAGCACCCCTATCACGGAGAGCGATGAGCAGTTCTTC.